This T cell receptor beta chain derives from a study of Ad26.COV2.S vaccination and SARS-CoV-2 variants. The ends were cut back, 8 bases at V and 5 bases at J, with 15 bases in the middle. The CDR3 has 12 amino acids. Germline loops: CDR1 GTSNPN, CDR2 SVGIG (reference sequence). As for treatment: some 20 received Ad26.COV2.S at low or high dose, single or two shots; five or six received placebo; per-sample allocation not given. The samples date from day 63 after the first vaccine or placebo injection. Generated by immunoSEQ multiplex PCR, the TCRdb table keeps only in-frame clones and is missing some. The data contain approximately 480,000 clones, roughly 89% of them singletons.

The chain carries TRBV30 and TRBJ2-5, with D tentatively TRBD1 or TRBD2 (6 bases each). The TCR was taken from a person aged 18 to 65 who received the Ad26.COV2.S COVID-19 vaccine or a placebo. Sequences were derived from peripheral blood, sampled in a trial of Ad26.COV2.S vaccine versus placebo. The CDR3 protein is CARGGIQETQYF. CDR3 in DNA: TGTGCCCGAGGGGGGATACAGGAGACCCAGTACTTC.